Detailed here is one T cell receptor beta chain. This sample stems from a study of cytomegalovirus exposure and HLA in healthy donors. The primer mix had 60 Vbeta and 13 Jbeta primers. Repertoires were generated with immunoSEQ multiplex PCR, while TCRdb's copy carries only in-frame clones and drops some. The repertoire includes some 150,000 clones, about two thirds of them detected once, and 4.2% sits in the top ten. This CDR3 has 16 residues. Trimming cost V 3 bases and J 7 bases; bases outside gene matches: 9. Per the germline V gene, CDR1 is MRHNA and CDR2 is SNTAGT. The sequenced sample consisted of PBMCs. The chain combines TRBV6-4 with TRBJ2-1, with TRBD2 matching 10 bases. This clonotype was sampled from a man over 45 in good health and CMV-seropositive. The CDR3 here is CASSDLGASGSNEQFF. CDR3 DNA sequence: TGTGCCAGCAGTGATTTAGGGGCTAGCGGGAGTAATGAGCAGTTCTTC.